The following is a T cell receptor beta chain sequence with its context. The data are from a study of blood T cell repertoires in COVID-19. Looking at the study overall: Collection of acute and convalescent COVID-19 samples took place in the United States, Italy and Spain. Sources were T cells, B-cell-depleted T cells, or PBMCs; the material itself was cDNA or gDNA.

Germline values: CDR1 SEHNR, CDR2 FQNEAQ (reference sequence). This CDR3 region has 15 residues. The junction had 10 bases not matched to a gene; V was cut back by 2 bases and J by 8 bases. How the authors handled the data: Amplification of reference gene primers was used by the study to estimate nucleated cell counts. Measured with immunoSEQ multiplex PCR; TCRdb has only the in-frame clones, and not every one. V and J calls and clone size are given by that table; D and trimming were obtained from the DNA. The table lists about 68,000 clones, roughly 85% of them singletons. The genes are TRBV7-9 and TRBJ1-2; 8 bases match TRBD1. This receptor was identified in a man aged 25 to 40 with acute or convalescent COVID-19. The sample was peripheral blood. DNA of the CDR3: TGTGCCAGCAGCTTACAGGGGGCGAAAGCGGTAGGCTACACCTTC. Encoded protein: CASSLQGAKAVGYTF.